This T cell receptor beta chain originates from a study of blood T cell repertoires in COVID-19. This CDR3 spans 11 amino acids. In the authors' workflow: Amplifying reference gene primers gave estimates of nucleated cell counts. TCRdb's copy holds only in-frame clones and misses some; the assay was immunoSEQ multiplex PCR. For V, J and clone size, that table is used; D and trimming come from the DNA. The table records a few hundred thousand clones, 70% to 90% of them present only once. Material: peripheral blood. This chain links TRBV12-3 or TRBV12-4 with TRBJ2-2; D is unclear. The clonotype originates from a woman aged 70-85 years with active or convalescent COVID-19. CDR3 protein: CASRRAGELFF. The CDR3 region has the DNA TGTGCTTCGCGCCGGGCCGGGGAGCTGTTTTTT.